A single sample is the source of the 9 T cell receptor beta chains below, sequenced in a study of shared clonotypes between healthy human individuals. Libraries were prepared by immunoSEQ multiplex PCR; TCRdb keeps only in-frame clonotypes and omits some of them. The sample shows about 980,000 clones, approximately 76% of them seen only once. Sequenced sample: memory CD4+ T cells sorted from blood. Described subset: CD45RA-negative fraction. These receptors all stem from a man aged 18-30 years in good health.

J is TRBJ2-7 and V is TRBV7-2, with D unclear. Trimming shortened V by 5 bases and J by 2 bases, and 10 bases separated the two germline ends. The CDR3 covers 13 residues. Germline V CDR1 and CDR2: SGHTA, FQGNSA. This CDR3 reads CASSKVATYEQYF. The CDR3 DNA reads as TGTGCCAGCAGCAAAGTGGCCACCTACGAGCAGTACTTC.

V and J are TRBV18 and TRBJ2-5, with a tentative D call TRBD1 (6 bases). This CDR3 has 15 amino acids. CDR1 is KGHSH, CDR2 LQKENI, per germline. V was cut by 2 bases and J by 7 bases, with 17 bases left in between. CDR3 region: CASSPDGQSRGTQYF. The CDR3 DNA follows: TGTGCCAGCTCACCAGACGGACAGTCACGGGGGACCCAGTACTTC.

The V and J genes are TRBV30 and TRBJ1-1; tentative D call: TRBD1 (6 bases). CDR1 and CDR2 (germline): GTSNPN, SVGIG (reference sequence). The V and J ends lost 1 base and 5 bases respectively, with 14 bases between them. The CDR3 sequence is 14 residues long. The CDR3 DNA is TGTGCCTGGAGTGCAGGGGCTTCGGGGACTGAAGCTTTCTTT. Residues: CAWSAGASGTEAFF.

The gene calls are TRBV5-1 and TRBJ2-5, with 9 bases aligning to TRBD1. The CDR3 extends over 15 amino acids. V was clipped by 7 bases and J by 5 bases; unmatched bases: 12. Germline assignment: CDR1 SGHRS and CDR2 YFSETQ. CDR3 in amino acids: CASSYRGQGTETQYF. The CDR3 region has the DNA TGCGCCAGCTCGTACCGGGGACAGGGAACGGAGACCCAGTACTTC.

A few counts support this clone. The V gene is TRBV15, the J gene TRBJ2-1, with D possibly TRBD1 on 5 matching bases. Trimming left V 1 base short and J 3 bases short, with 10 bases between. There are 15 residues in the CDR3. The germline gives CDR1 LNHNV, CDR2 YYDKDF (reference sequence). The CDR3 DNA reads as TGTGCCACCAGCAGAGGCAGGGAAGACTACAATGAGCAGTTCTTC. Amino acid sequence: CATSRGREDYNEQFF.

The V call is TRBV7-8, the J call TRBJ2-7; D is possibly TRBD2 (6 bases). The CDR3 has 13 amino acids. Germline V gene lookup returns CDR1 SGHVS and CDR2 FQNEAQ. Trimming took 4 bases from V and 5 from J, leaving 12 bases between them. The CDR3 region is CASSSRDGHEQYF. CDR3 in DNA: TGTGCCAGCAGCTCGCGGGACGGCCACGAGCAGTACTTC.

The rearrangement links TRBV13 to TRBJ1-2; the D is unclear. The CDR3 contains 15 residues. In germline, CDR1 is PRHDT, CDR2 FYEKMQ (reference sequence). V dropped 5 bases and J dropped 2 bases, with 15 bases sitting between them. This CDR3 reads CASSQGSLWNYGYTF. The CDR3 bases are TGTGCCAGCAGCCAAGGGTCGTTATGGAACTATGGCTACACCTTC.

The chain combines TRBV11-3 with TRBJ2-4; no clear D. The CDR3 loop spans 13 amino acids. CDR1 and CDR2 (germline): SGHNT, YENEEA. V lost 5 bases and J 10 bases, leaving 15 bases between the germline ends. For the CDR3, the DNA is TGTGCCAGCAGCCTCAGTCGGAACGGGATTCAGTACTTC. Protein sequence: CASSLSRNGIQYF.

The CDR3 is CATSLDRAAEKLFF. The CDR3 nucleotides read TGTGCCACCAGCCTGGACAGGGCTGCTGAAAAACTGTTTTTT. The genes are TRBV15 and TRBJ1-4, with 8 bases lining up with TRBD1. Germline loops: CDR1 LNHNV, CDR2 YYDKDF (reference sequence). Trimming cost V 5 bases and J 7 bases; bases outside gene matches: 6. This CDR3 comprises 14 residues. Combining the CDR3 with reference TRBV15 and TRBJ1-4 gives the whole variable domain DAMVIQNPRYQVTQFGKPVTLSCSQTLNHNVMYWYQQKSSQAPKLLFHYYDKDFNNEADTPDNFQSRRPNTSFCFLDIRSPGLGDTAMYLCATSLDRAAEKLFFGSGTQLSVL.